The entry that follows covers one T cell receptor beta chain sequence. A junction boundary mismatches the germline segment, possibly from a read error. TCRdb used MiXCR to reprocess the PCR reads, holding one entry per CDR3 protein. The sample includes fewer than 30,000 distinct CDR3 sequences, approximately 53% seen only once; the top ten take under 50%. This entry comes from a study of CD4 and CD8 cells across lung adenocarcinoma regions. Per the germline V gene, CDR1 is SGHRS and CDR2 is YFSETQ. The CDR3 extends over 14 amino acids. Sequencing was carried out using CD8+ T cells from the center of a lung tumor. The source is a male donor with lung adenocarcinoma. The CD4 and CD8 labels of this study may be unreliable. The chain links TRBV5-1 to TRBJ2-3, with D uncertain. CDR3 protein: CASSLASAKNSQYF. The CDR3 region has the DNA TGCGCCAGCAGCTTGGCCTCAGCCAAAAACTCGCAGTATTTC.